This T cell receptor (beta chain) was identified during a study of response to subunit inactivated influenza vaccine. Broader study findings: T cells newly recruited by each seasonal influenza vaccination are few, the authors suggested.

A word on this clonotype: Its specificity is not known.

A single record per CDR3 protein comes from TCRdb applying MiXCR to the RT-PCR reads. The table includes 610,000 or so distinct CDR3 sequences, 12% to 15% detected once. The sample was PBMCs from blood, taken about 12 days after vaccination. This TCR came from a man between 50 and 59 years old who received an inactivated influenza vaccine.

The CDR3 reads CAISEAGASTDTQYF. DNA of the CDR3: TGTGCCATCAGTGAGGCGGGAGCTAGCACAGATACGCAGTATTTT. V gene TRBV10-3 combines with J gene TRBJ2-3; 7 positions agree with TRBD2. The CDR3 is 15 residues long. Germline V gene sequence: CDR1 ENHRY, CDR2 SYGVKD. The trim removed 2 bases at V and 0 bases at J, leaving 2 bases unmatched.